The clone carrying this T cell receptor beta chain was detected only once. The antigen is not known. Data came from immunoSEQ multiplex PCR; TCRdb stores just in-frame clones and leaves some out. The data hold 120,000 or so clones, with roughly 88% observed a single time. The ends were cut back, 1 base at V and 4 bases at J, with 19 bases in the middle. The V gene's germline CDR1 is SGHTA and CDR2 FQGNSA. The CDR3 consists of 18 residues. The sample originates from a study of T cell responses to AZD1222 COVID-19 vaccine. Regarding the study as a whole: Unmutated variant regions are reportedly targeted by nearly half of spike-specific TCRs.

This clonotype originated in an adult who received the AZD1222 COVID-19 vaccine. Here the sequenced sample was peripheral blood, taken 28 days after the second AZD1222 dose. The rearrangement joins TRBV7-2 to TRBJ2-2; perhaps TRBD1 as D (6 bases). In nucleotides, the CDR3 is TGTGCCAGCAGCTTAGGGAGGCTTGGGGGCGAGCCCACCGGGGAGCTGTTTTTT. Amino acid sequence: CASSLGRLGGEPTGELFF.